One sample yielded the 26 T cell receptor beta chains listed below, sequenced in a study of T cells after yellow fever vaccination. TCRdb called the 5' RACE reads again in MiXCR, with one record for every CDR3 protein. The table has a few hundred thousand distinct CDR3 sequences, 17% seen once; the top ten hold 17%. Sequencing used PBMCs, obtained 4 to 5 days after the first yellow fever vaccination. These receptors were obtained from a man aged 18 to 29 who received the YFV17D yellow fever vaccine.

The V and J genes are TRBV12-3 or TRBV12-4 and TRBJ1-1; the D is unclear. V lost 3 bases and J lost 11, with 10 bases in between. This CDR3 has 11 residues. The CDR3 region has the DNA TGTGCCAGCAGTTTGGGCCGGGCCGCTTTCTTT. Translated, it gives CASSLGRAAFF.

This clonotype was seen a few times. The V gene is TRBV4-1, the J gene TRBJ1-4, with 9 bases aligning to TRBD1. The CDR3 contains 14 residues. Germline CDR1 is MGHRA and CDR2 is YSYEKL. The V segment lost 5 bases and the J segment 8 bases; nucleotides outside the gene matches: 6. CDR3 protein: CASSVRDRAEKLFF. DNA for the CDR3: TGCGCCAGCAGCGTCCGGGACAGGGCAGAAAAACTGTTTTTT.

The genes are TRBV5-5 and TRBJ1-2, with D perhaps TRBD1 (6 bases). V shed 4 bases and J shed 4 bases, with 17 bases lying between them. This CDR3 contains 15 residues. CDR1 SGHKS and CDR2 YYEKEE come from the germline V gene (reference sequence). CDR3 residues: CASSNRAPRSYGYTF. The CDR3 nucleotides read TGTGCCAGCAGCAACAGGGCCCCGAGGAGCTATGGCTACACCTTC.

The V gene is TRBV6-5, the J gene TRBJ1-2; 8 bases match TRBD1. With V trimmed by 2 bases and J by 6 bases, 2 bases remained unmatched. From germline, CDR1 is MNHEY and CDR2 SVGAGI. CDR3 length: 13 residues. The chain's CDR3 is CASSYVQGDGYTF. CDR3 DNA: TGTGCCAGCAGTTACGTACAGGGGGATGGCTACACCTTC.

The chain couples TRBV9 to TRBJ2-5, with 11 nucleotides matching TRBD1. Losses at the gene ends were 3 bases for V and 5 bases for J; bases not matched to a gene: 6. This CDR3 spans 15 amino acids. CDR1 and CDR2 from the germline V gene are SGDLS and YYNGEE. The CDR3 protein is CASSARTGGLETQYF. The DNA of the CDR3 is TGTGCCAGCAGCGCTCGGACAGGGGGCTTGGAGACCCAGTACTTC.

The rearrangement joins TRBV12-3 or TRBV12-4 to TRBJ2-5, with D perhaps matching TRBD1 (6 bases). V lost 7 bases, J lost 2 bases, and 14 bases lay in between. CDR3 length equals 14 residues. The CDR3 sequence: CASTTPGHQETQYF. CDR3 DNA: TGTGCCAGCACTACACCGGGACATCAAGAGACCCAGTACTTC.

The chain carries TRBV7-2 and TRBJ2-7, with D possibly being TRBD1 (5 bases). CDR1 is SGHTA and CDR2 is FQGNSA in the germline V gene. The CDR3 sequence is 13 residues long. Trimming shortened V by 4 bases and J by 6 bases, and 13 bases separated the two germline ends. The DNA of the CDR3 is TGTGCCAGCAGCTCACCCCTCAGGGCCGAGCAGTACTTC. Residues: CASSSPLRAEQYF.

This chain joins TRBV12-3 or TRBV12-4 and TRBJ2-5; a weak D match, TRBD1 (6 bases). The CDR3 runs 14 residues. Trimming took off 0 bases at V and 5 bases at J, with 10 bases between the two ends. CDR3 sequence reads: CASSLAGAEETQYF. The CDR3 DNA sequence: TGTGCCAGCAGTTTAGCGGGGGCGGAGGAGACCCAGTACTTC.

Only a few counts were recorded for this clonotype. The chain carries TRBV7-3 and TRBJ1-5; D is ambiguous. The CDR3 extends over 13 amino acids. Germline-derived CDR1 and CDR2 are SGHTA and FQGTGA. Trimming removed 2 bases from V and 5 bases from J, with 7 bases in between. The CDR3 coding sequence is TGTGCCAGCAGCTTAGAGCGAGATCAGCCCCAGCATTTT. It encodes CASSLERDQPQHF. The whole variable domain, remainder taken from reference TRBV7-3 and TRBJ1-5, is GAGVSQTPSNKVTEKGKYVELRCDPISGHTALYWYRQSLGQGPEFLIYFQGTGAADDSGLPNDRFFAVRPEGSVSTLKIQRTERGDSAVYLCASSLERDQPQHFGDGTRLSIL.

This clonotype was seen a handful of times. The chain combines TRBV25-1 with TRBJ1-1; D not certain. CDR3 length: 17 amino acids. Per germline, CDR1 MGHDK and CDR2 SYGVNS. Trimming left V 0 bases short and J 8 bases short, with 22 bases between. The CDR3 DNA reads as TGTGCCAGCAGTGAATATAAGGACTTGGGGTCATGGGAGGAAGCTTTCTTT. Its translation is CASSEYKDLGSWEEAFF.

The CDR3 loop is CASSQVQLGTGELFF. DNA of the CDR3: TGTGCCAGCAGCCAAGTCCAGCTAGGCACCGGGGAGCTGTTTTTT. This sequence joins TRBV4-2 and TRBJ2-2, with no clear D. The CDR3 loop spans 15 amino acids. Germline-derived CDR1 and CDR2 are LGHNA and YNFKEQ. Trimming cost V 1 base and J 4 bases, with 10 bases left between them.

This chain connects TRBV30 to TRBJ1-5; D gene unclear. The CDR3 sequence is 14 residues long. Germline values: CDR1 GTSNPN, CDR2 SVGIG (reference sequence). V was cut by 0 bases and J by 4 bases, with 10 bases left in between. For the CDR3, the DNA is TGTGCCTGGAGTGTGGGCTGGGCTAATCAGCCCCAGCATTTT. It codes for CAWSVGWANQPQHF.

This clonotype was recorded a few times. V is TRBV7-2 and J is TRBJ2-7; 9 bases align to TRBD2. The CDR3 is made up of 15 amino acids. Losses at the gene ends were 5 bases for V and 2 bases for J; bases not matched to a gene: 7. Germline CDR1 is SGHTA and CDR2 is FQGNSA. The CDR3 DNA sequence: TGTGCCAGCAGCCAAGAGCGGGGGGATACCTACGAGCAGTACTTC. Its protein product is CASSQERGDTYEQYF.

This clonotype was seen only a few times. V is TRBV29-1 and J is TRBJ1-2; D unclear. CDR1 and CDR2 (germline): SQVTM, ANQGSEA. The CDR3 loop spans 12 amino acids. V lost 8 bases and J lost 4, with 14 bases in between. CDR3 in DNA: TGCAGCTGGAGAGACCCGGTCTATGGCTACACCTTC. Translation: CSWRDPVYGYTF.

The chain carries TRBV27 and TRBJ2-1, with D tentatively TRBD2 (6 bases). There are 16 residues in the CDR3. V lost 0 bases, J lost 2 bases, and 11 bases lay in between. Germline V gene lookup returns CDR1 MNHEY and CDR2 SMNVEV (reference sequence). In nucleotides, the CDR3 is TGTGCCAGCAGTTTATCACGGGGGATCCCCTACAATGAGCAGTTCTTC. This gives the protein CASSLSRGIPYNEQFF.

This clonotype was observed a few times. The V call is TRBV6-5, the J call TRBJ2-7; TRBD2 is a possible D gene (5 bases). The CDR3 extends over 14 amino acids. Between the trimmed V and J ends, which lost 0 bases and 4 bases, there was a span of 10 bases. Germline CDR1 MNHEY, CDR2 SVGAGI. In nucleotides, the CDR3 is TGTGCCAGCAGTTACTCTCGAGGGCAGTACGAGCAGTACTTC. Translation gives CASSYSRGQYEQYF.

This clonotype was counted between two and nine times. CDR3 DNA sequence: TGCGCCAGCAGTGAGAGGTACCCGGGGTTAGAGACCCAGTACTTC. Translating gives CASSERYPGLETQYF. The J gene is TRBJ2-5, the V gene TRBV10-2; D perhaps matches TRBD2 (5 bases). This CDR3 is built from 15 residues. Germline CDR1 and CDR2: WSHSY and SAAADI. Trimming left V 2 bases short and J 4 bases short, with 14 bases between.

This clonotype was picked up many times. The rearrangement links TRBV5-6 to TRBJ1-6, with 7 bases that match TRBD1. Germline lookup yields CDR1 SGHDT and CDR2 YYEEEE. This CDR3 comprises 16 residues. The V and J ends lost 0 bases and 9 bases, in that order; junction bases with no gene match: 9. The CDR3: CASSLAGTEIFSPLHF. The CDR3 nucleotides read TGTGCCAGCAGCTTGGCCGGGACAGAGATTTTTTCACCCCTCCACTTT.

The sample holds a few counts of this clonotype. This chain joins TRBV3-1 and TRBJ1-5; D is unresolved. Germline lookup yields CDR1 LGHDT and CDR2 YNNKEL (reference sequence). This CDR3 has 14 residues. Trimming took 0 bases from V and 5 from J, leaving 8 bases between them. The CDR3 region is CASSQDSRYQPQHF. DNA for the CDR3: TGTGCCAGCAGCCAAGATAGTCGGTATCAGCCCCAGCATTTT.

The rearrangement links TRBV3-1 to TRBJ2-7, with 13 bases identical to TRBD2. This CDR3 is 16 amino acids long. CDR1 LGHDT and CDR2 YNNKEL come from the germline V gene (reference sequence). V shed 3 bases, J shed 3 bases, and the junction held 5 bases outside the gene matches. CDR3 DNA sequence: TGTGCCAGCAGCCAGGACGGGACTAGCGGGGACTACGAGCAGTACTTC. This translates into CASSQDGTSGDYEQYF.

This clonotype was recorded a few times. Sequence at one end of the junction differs from germline and may be a read error. V and J are TRBV28 and TRBJ1-6; D is unresolved. This CDR3 is 14 amino acids long. The germline gives CDR1 MDHEN, CDR2 SYDVKM. The CDR3 region is CASSLRPKSPTRNF. Written as DNA, the CDR3 is TGTGCCAGCAGTTTACGGCCCAAGTCCCCAACGAGAAACTTT.

The chain combines TRBV12-3 or TRBV12-4 with TRBJ1-1; TRBD1 might be the D (5 bases). This CDR3 comprises 14 residues. V was shortened by 3 bases and J by 5 bases, with 13 bases between the two germline ends. CDR3 amino acids: CASSLRVRDTEAFF. The CDR3 DNA reads as TGTGCCAGCAGTTTGAGGGTCAGGGATACTGAAGCTTTCTTT.

The sample holds many counts of this clonotype. The chain is built from TRBV6-4 and TRBJ2-3; TRBD2 is a possible D gene (5 bases). Trimming left V 3 bases short and J 0 bases short, with 10 bases between. The CDR3 runs to 15 residues. The germline V gene encodes CDR1 MRHNA and CDR2 SNTAGT. CDR3 residues: CASSEEGSSTDTQYF. The CDR3 DNA reads TGTGCCAGCAGTGAAGAGGGATCTAGCACAGATACGCAGTATTTT.

In its sample, this clonotype was seen a few times. The V call is TRBV27, the J call TRBJ1-1, with 7 positions matching TRBD1. Germline V gene lookup returns CDR1 MNHEY and CDR2 SMNVEV (reference sequence). J lost 10 bases, V lost 5 bases, and 10 bases had no gene match. The length of the CDR3 is 13 residues. The CDR3 DNA reads TGTGCCAGCAGTCGGGCTGACAGGGCCGCAGCTTTCTTT. It is translated as CASSRADRAAAFF.

The gene calls are TRBV30 and TRBJ1-2; D ambiguous. The CDR3 contains 13 residues. V was pared by 0 bases and J by 0 bases, with 5 bases between. In germline, CDR1 is GTSNPN, CDR2 SVGIG (reference sequence). CDR3 nucleotides: TGTGCCTGGAGTGTCTCGGCTAACTATGGCTACACCTTC. Its protein product is CAWSVSANYGYTF.

V gene TRBV21-1 combines with J gene TRBJ1-4; the D call of TRBD1 is as the table states it, not checked on the DNA. TRBV21-1 is a documented pseudogene. This CDR3 has 13 amino acids. CDR3 protein: CAPRGRGYEKLFF. The CDR3 DNA sequence: TGTGCCCCCCGGGGCCGAGGGTATGAAAAACTGTTTTTT.